Listed below are T cell receptor beta chains from one sample, sequenced in a study of graft-versus-host responses after intestinal transplantation. Generated by immunoSEQ multiplex PCR, the TCRdb table keeps only in-frame clones and is missing some. In the table there are around 100,000 clones, just under 95% of which are singletons. No antigens are known for them. This material consisted of unstimulated CD8+ T cells sorted from spleen or lymph node cells, taken before transplant. These receptors originate from a human donor who was the organ donor for an intestinal transplant. CDR3s include the opening cysteine and the closing phenylalanine or tryptophan. A D gene is named only where the DNA matches it firmly. Where a row states a size, it is once, few, many or the class of an expanded clone; other rows omit it.

DNA: TGCGCCAGCAGCTTGGACCCAACGTACGAGCAGTACTTC
CDR3: CASSLDPTYEQYF
length: 13
D: NA
J: TRBJ2-7
size: NA
V: TRBV5-1

DNA: TGTGCCAGCAGTTACATTGGGGAGGCAACAGATACGCAGTATTTT
CDR3: CASSYIGEATDTQYF
length: 15
D: NA
J: TRBJ2-3
size: NA
V: TRBV6-5

DNA: TGCGCCAGCAGCAGCAGACTAGCGGGTACCGGGGAGCTGTTTTTT
CDR3: CASSSRLAGTGELFF
length: 15
D: TRBD2
J: TRBJ2-2
size: NA
V: TRBV4-1

DNA: TGTGCCTGGAGTGTAGCCGGGACACACAATCAGCCCCAGCATTTT
CDR3: CAWSVAGTHNQPQHF
length: 15
D: NA
J: TRBJ1-5
size: NA
V: TRBV30

DNA: TGTGCCAGCAGTTTAGCGGGCCCAGATACGCAGTATTTT
CDR3: CASSLAGPDTQYF
length: 13
D: NA
J: TRBJ2-3
size: NA
V: TRBV27

DNA: TGTGCCAGCAGCCCAACCCCAGGACAGGGGGCCAACGAGCAGTACTTC
CDR3: CASSPTPGQGANEQYF
length: 16
D: TRBD1
J: TRBJ2-7
size: NA
V: TRBV9

DNA: TGTGCCAGCAGTATCACAGGGGGCTATGGCTACACCTTC
CDR3: CASSITGGYGYTF
length: 13
D: TRBD1
J: TRBJ1-2
size: once
V: TRBV27

DNA: TGTGCCAGCAGCTTGGGGCTAGCGGGAGAAATCTACGAGCAGTACTTC
CDR3: CASSLGLAGEIYEQYF
length: 16
D: TRBD2
J: TRBJ2-7
size: NA
V: TRBV5-4

DNA: TGTGCCAGCAGCGTAGACGGGCAAAGCACAGATACGCAGTATTTT
CDR3: CASSVDGQSTDTQYF
length: 15
D: NA
J: TRBJ2-3
size: few
V: TRBV9

DNA: TGTGCCAGCAGCTTCGGGACGGTGACCTACGAGCAGTACTTC
CDR3: CASSFGTVTYEQYF
length: 14
D: NA
J: TRBJ2-7
size: NA
V: TRBV11-2

DNA: TGTGCCAGCAGGCCCCCAGGGGGGGAGGCTAGGGGCTACACCTTC
CDR3: CASRPPGGEARGYTF
length: 15
D: TRBD1
J: TRBJ1-2
size: NA
V: TRBV11-2

DNA: TGTGCCAGCAGCTTGAGGGGGGGTCAGTACGAGCAGTACTTC
CDR3: CASSLRGGQYEQYF
length: 14
D: NA
J: TRBJ2-7
size: few
V: TRBV5-5

DNA: TGTGCCAGCAGCCGATCGGTCCCAGCTAACTATGGCTACACCTTC
CDR3: CASSRSVPANYGYTF
length: 15
D: NA
J: TRBJ1-2
size: NA
V: TRBV14

DNA: TGTGCCAGCAGCGTAGGATCCCAGGGAGTGATTCACGGGGAGCTGTTTTTT
CDR3: CASSVGSQGVIHGELFF
length: 17
D: NA
J: TRBJ2-2
size: NA
V: TRBV9

DNA: TGTGCCAGCAGTGAAGGGCAGGCCTACAATGAGCAGTTCTTC
CDR3: CASSEGQAYNEQFF
length: 14
D: NA
J: TRBJ2-1
size: NA
V: TRBV2

DNA: TGCGCCAGCAGTGATCAGGGAGGCTACACCTTC
CDR3: CASSDQGGYTF
length: 11
D: NA
J: TRBJ1-2
size: NA
V: TRBV10-2

DNA: TGTGCCAGTAGTATAGGAGGAGAGACCCAGTACTTC
CDR3: CASSIGGETQYF
length: 12
D: NA
J: TRBJ2-5
size: NA
V: TRBV19

DNA: TGCGCCAGCAGCTTGTCGCGGGCGGGGTTGGAGCAGTACTTC
CDR3: CASSLSRAGLEQYF
length: 14
D: NA
J: TRBJ2-7
size: NA
V: TRBV5-1

DNA: TGTGCCAGCAGCTGGAGCCGCTTGGGGGAGCAGTACTTC
CDR3: CASSWSRLGEQYF
length: 13
D: NA
J: TRBJ2-7
size: NA
V: TRBV7-9

DNA: TGTGCCAGCTCCGTTGAGGGGTTTGATGAGCAGTTCTTC
CDR3: CASSVEGFDEQFF
length: 13
D: NA
J: TRBJ2-1
size: NA
V: TRBV4-2

DNA: TGCGCCAGCAGCCAAGATACTAGCGGCTTTTACGAGCAGTACTTC
CDR3: CASSQDTSGFYEQYF
length: 15
D: TRBD2
J: TRBJ2-7
size: NA
V: TRBV4-3

DNA: TGTGCCAGCAGCATAGCGGCGGGCGATGAGCAGTTCTTC
CDR3: CASSIAAGDEQFF
length: 13
D: NA
J: TRBJ2-1
size: NA
V: TRBV5-5

DNA: TGTGCCAGTAGTCGGTCAGGACGCGACGAGCAGTACTTC
CDR3: CASSRSGRDEQYF
length: 13
D: NA
J: TRBJ2-7
size: NA
V: TRBV19

DNA: TGTGCCAGCAGGGGACTAGCGGTCTACGAGCAGTACTTC
CDR3: CASRGLAVYEQYF
length: 13
D: TRBD2
J: TRBJ2-7
size: NA
V: TRBV6-5

DNA: TGCGCCAGCAGCTCATACAGAGGATCAGATACGCAGTATTTT
CDR3: CASSSYRGSDTQYF
length: 14
D: NA
J: TRBJ2-3
size: NA
V: TRBV5-1

DNA: TGTGCCAGCAGTTTCCCCGGGACACCCTACAATGAGCAGTTCTTC
CDR3: CASSFPGTPYNEQFF
length: 15
D: NA
J: TRBJ2-1
size: NA
V: TRBV28

DNA: TGTGCCAGCAGCTTGGAGGGGACAGACTCCTACAATGAGCAGTTCTTC
CDR3: CASSLEGTDSYNEQFF
length: 16
D: TRBD1
J: TRBJ2-1
size: NA
V: TRBV5-6

DNA: TGTGCCAGCAGTTTAACTAGCGGAGCCTACGAGCAGTACTTC
CDR3: CASSLTSGAYEQYF
length: 14
D: TRBD2
J: TRBJ2-7
size: NA
V: TRBV27

DNA: TGTGCTAGTGCCGGGACTAGGATGGGAGATACGCAGTATTTT
CDR3: CASAGTRMGDTQYF
length: 14
D: TRBD2
J: TRBJ2-3
size: NA
V: TRBV12-5

DNA: TGCAGCGTCGAGGGCCAGCGGGAGTACCCTGAGCAGTTCTTC
CDR3: CSVEGQREYPEQFF
length: 14
D: TRBD2
J: TRBJ2-1
size: NA
V: TRBV29-1

DNA: TGTGCCAGCAGTTCGTTAGCGGGAGCTGTACGTAATGAGCAGTTCTTC
CDR3: CASSSLAGAVRNEQFF
length: 16
D: TRBD2
J: TRBJ2-1
size: once
V: TRBV6-5

DNA: TGTGCCAGCAGCTCAACAGGGGGCTCCTACGAGCAGTACTTC
CDR3: CASSSTGGSYEQYF
length: 14
D: TRBD1
J: TRBJ2-7
size: NA
V: TRBV5-5

DNA: TGTGCCAGCAGTGAACCTAATTCCTACGAGCAGTACTTC
CDR3: CASSEPNSYEQYF
length: 13
D: NA
J: TRBJ2-7
size: NA
V: TRBV6-5

DNA: TGCGCCAGCAGCTTAGAGAGAACTTCCGAGCAGTACTTC
CDR3: CASSLERTSEQYF
length: 13
D: NA
J: TRBJ2-7
size: once
V: TRBV4-3

DNA: TGTGCCAGCAGTTTATGGGGACAGGGTCAGCCCCAGCATTTT
CDR3: CASSLWGQGQPQHF
length: 14
D: TRBD1
J: TRBJ1-5
size: NA
V: TRBV28

DNA: TGCAGCGTTGAAGATGGTCAGGGGCCTGGCACAGATACGCAGTATTTT
CDR3: CSVEDGQGPGTDTQYF
length: 16
D: NA
J: TRBJ2-3
size: once
V: TRBV29-1

DNA: TGCGCCAGCAGCCAAGACGGGGGGAGCACAGATACGCAGTATTTT
CDR3: CASSQDGGSTDTQYF
length: 15
D: TRBD2
J: TRBJ2-3
size: NA
V: TRBV4-1

DNA: TGTGCCAGCAGCTTAATTCGCGCCCAGAACACAGATACGCAGTATTTT
CDR3: CASSLIRAQNTDTQYF
length: 16
D: NA
J: TRBJ2-3
size: once
V: TRBV7-9

DNA: TGTGCCAGCAGTCAGGGGAGCAATCAGCCCCAGCATTTT
CDR3: CASSQGSNQPQHF
length: 13
D: NA
J: TRBJ1-5
size: NA
V: TRBV27

DNA: TGCAGCGTTCCCGGGCTCTCGAACACTGAAGCTTTCTTT
CDR3: CSVPGLSNTEAFF
length: 13
D: NA
J: TRBJ1-1
size: NA
V: TRBV29-1

DNA: TGTGCCAGCTCCGACGAAGGGACTAGTCGCTACAATGAGCAGTTCTTC
CDR3: CASSDEGTSRYNEQFF
length: 16
D: TRBD2
J: TRBJ2-1
size: NA
V: TRBV9

DNA: TGTGCCAGCAGTTCCCGACAGGGGAACGAGCAGTACTTC
CDR3: CASSSRQGNEQYF
length: 13
D: TRBD1
J: TRBJ2-7
size: NA
V: TRBV6-1

DNA: TGCGCCAGCAGCCAAGCCCCAGGAAGGCGAGCCCCTTACGAGCAGTACTTC
CDR3: CASSQAPGRRAPYEQYF
length: 17
D: NA
J: TRBJ2-7
size: NA
V: TRBV4-1

DNA: TGTGCCAGCAGCTTAGTCTACAGGGCCTATGGCTACACCTTC
CDR3: CASSLVYRAYGYTF
length: 14
D: NA
J: TRBJ1-2
size: NA
V: TRBV7-9

DNA: TGCGCCAGCAGCCAAGATAGGGAAACCAGCGGAAGCTACACAGATACGCAGTATTTT
CDR3: CASSQDRETSGSYTDTQYF
length: 19
D: NA
J: TRBJ2-3
size: NA
V: TRBV4-1

DNA: TGTGCCAGCAGTTACGGGCAGACCTACAATGAGCAGTTCTTC
CDR3: CASSYGQTYNEQFF
length: 14
D: NA
J: TRBJ2-1
size: once
V: TRBV6-5

DNA: TGTGCCATCGAGCCCCGTCAGCCCCAGCATTTT
CDR3: CAIEPRQPQHF
length: 11
D: NA
J: TRBJ1-5
size: NA
V: TRBV6-1

DNA: TGTGCCAGCAGCTTGGCCGACAACTCCTACGAGCAGTACTTC
CDR3: CASSLADNSYEQYF
length: 14
D: NA
J: TRBJ2-7
size: NA
V: TRBV5-4

DNA: TGTGCCAGTAGTTTGGCCTACCAAGCAGATACGCAGTATTTT
CDR3: CASSLAYQADTQYF
length: 14
D: NA
J: TRBJ2-3
size: NA
V: TRBV19

DNA: TGTGCCAGCAGCTTAAACAGGGGGAGCACTGAAGCTTTCTTT
CDR3: CASSLNRGSTEAFF
length: 14
D: TRBD1
J: TRBJ1-1
size: NA
V: TRBV5-5

DNA: TGTGCCAGCAGCGGGACTAGCGGGAGGGCCCAGTTGGAGCAGTTCTTC
CDR3: CASSGTSGRAQLEQFF
length: 16
D: TRBD2
J: TRBJ2-1
size: NA
V: TRBV19

DNA: TGTGCCTGGAGCGGGACTAGCAAAACACAACTCCCCACAGATACGCAGTATTTT
CDR3: CAWSGTSKTQLPTDTQYF
length: 18
D: TRBD2
J: TRBJ2-3
size: NA
V: TRBV30

DNA: TGTGCCAGTAGTATCAGCGGGACTAGCACAGATACGCAGTATTTT
CDR3: CASSISGTSTDTQYF
length: 15
D: TRBD2
J: TRBJ2-3
size: NA
V: TRBV19